These 19 T cell receptor beta chains share one sample of origin, sequenced in a study of metastatic and nonmetastatic thyroid tumors. TCRdb re-called the PCR reads via MiXCR. The data show under 20,000 clones, 15% to 20% seen once. Among the patients, none had received any treatment before thyroid surgery. The sample consisted of blood. The source of these receptors is a male donor with papillary thyroid cancer or a benign thyroid nodule (not recorded which). Some clones in this sample may be carry-over from other donors' samples.

This clone was detected ten times or more. V gene TRBV4-2 combines with J gene TRBJ2-1, with TRBD2 matching 14 bases. Germline V gene lookup returns CDR1 LGHNA and CDR2 YNFKEQ. The CDR3 has 18 amino acids. V gave up 0 bases and J gave up 2 bases; unmatched junction bases: 3. CDR3 DNA: TGTGCCAGCAGCCAAGAGCGGACTAGCGGGAGGACCTACAATGAGCAGTTCTTC. Translated: CASSQERTSGRTYNEQFF.

The rearrangement joins TRBV11-3 to TRBJ2-7; the D is unclear. From germline, CDR1 is SGHNT and CDR2 YENEEA. Trimming shortened V by 0 bases and J by 4 bases, and 10 bases separated the two germline ends. The CDR3 spans 14 residues. CDR3 DNA: TGTGCCAGCAGCTTAGAAAACCTAGGATACGAGCAGTACTTC. As protein: CASSLENLGYEQYF.

This clone was observed a single time. The CDR3: CASSMPLNTEAFF. DNA for the CDR3: TGCGCCAGCAGCATGCCTCTTAACACTGAAGCTTTCTTT. The genes are TRBV5-1 and TRBJ1-1; D remains unclear. The germline V gene has CDR1 SGHRS and CDR2 YFSETQ. V was clipped by 4 bases and J by 2 bases, with 9 bases between them. The CDR3 has 13 amino acids.

The sample holds many counts of this clone. The chain combines TRBV7-6 with TRBJ2-2, with a tentative D call TRBD1 (6 bases). V lost 4 bases and J lost 0, with 12 bases in between. Germline V gives CDR1 SGHVS, CDR2 FNYEAQ. This CDR3 has 16 residues. CDR3 region: CASSYDRRANTGELFF. CDR3 DNA sequence: TGTGCCAGCAGCTATGACAGGAGAGCGAACACCGGGGAGCTGTTTTTT.

At least ten counts were recorded for this clone. This rearrangement joins TRBV19 to TRBJ2-3, with 9 bases aligning to TRBD1. Germline CDR1 and CDR2: LNHDA and SQIVND (reference sequence). Trimming took 6 bases from V and 4 from J; bases not matched to a gene: 8. The CDR3 sequence is 15 residues long. CDR3 sequence: CASRRGQGMADTQYF. The CDR3 DNA reads TGTGCCAGTAGACGCGGACAGGGGATGGCAGATACGCAGTATTTT.

In its sample, this clone was seen many times. The rearrangement joins TRBV24-1 to TRBJ2-3; possible D gene TRBD1, 6 bases. Germline V gene sequence: CDR1 KGHDR, CDR2 SFDVKD. Between the trimmed V and J ends, which lost 3 bases and 6 bases, there was a span of 6 bases. CDR3 length: 12 residues. CDR3 bases: TGTGCCACCAGTGATCAGGGGGATACGCAGTATTTT. Translation: CATSDQGDTQYF.

The sample holds many counts of this clone. The V and J genes are TRBV24-1 and TRBJ2-2; 11 bases match TRBD1. The germline V gene encodes CDR1 KGHDR and CDR2 SFDVKD. Unmatched junction bases numbered 8, after V lost 4 bases and J lost 5 bases. The length of the CDR3 is 17 residues. In DNA form, the CDR3 reads TGTGCCACCAGTGAACTTCCGGGACAGGGGGGTACCGGGGAGCTGTTTTTT. Encoded protein: CATSELPGQGGTGELFF.

A single count supports this clone. The rearrangement joins TRBV13 to TRBJ2-3, with 9 bases aligning to TRBD2. From germline, CDR1 is PRHDT and CDR2 FYEKMQ (reference sequence). V shed 5 bases and J 0 bases; nucleotides not matched to a gene: 18. This CDR3 is built from 20 residues. The CDR3 here is CASSGLLVPGTSLSTDTQYF. The CDR3 DNA sequence: TGTGCCAGCAGCGGATTACTCGTCCCCGGGACTAGCCTTAGCACAGATACGCAGTATTTT.

V is TRBV4-1 and J is TRBJ2-1, with D uncertain. The CDR3 is 12 residues long. From germline, CDR1 is MGHRA and CDR2 YSYEKL. Trimming removed 0 bases at V and 5 bases at J, with 2 bases between. The CDR3 nucleotides read TGCGCCAGCAGCCAAGAAAACAATGAGCAGTTCTTC. This gives the protein CASSQENNEQFF.

There are many counts of this clone. The chain couples TRBV5-1 to TRBJ2-3; 8 nucleotides agree with TRBD2. J lost 1 base, V lost 0 bases, and 4 bases had no gene match. Per germline, CDR1 SGHRS and CDR2 YFSETQ. The CDR3 consists of 16 residues. The CDR3 loop is CASSLGTGGGTDTQYF. In nucleotides, the CDR3 is TGCGCCAGCAGCTTGGGAACGGGAGGGGGCACAGATACGCAGTATTTT.

This clone was picked up many times. The J gene is TRBJ2-3, the V gene TRBV9, with unresolved D. Germline V gene data show CDR1 as SGDLS and CDR2 as YYNGEE. The V gene lost 4 bases and the J gene lost 3 bases, with 15 bases spanning the gap. The CDR3 is made up of 15 amino acids. The CDR3 spells CASSSRVSQTDTQYF. The CDR3 region has the DNA TGTGCCAGCAGCTCCCGTGTTAGTCAGACAGATACGCAGTATTTT.

This clone was detected ten times or more. This sample also contains other DNA sequences that code for the same CDR3. This chain connects TRBV6-5 to TRBJ2-4, with 12 bases fitting TRBD1. V shed 2 bases, J shed 1 base, and the junction held 9 bases outside the gene matches. Germline loops: CDR1 MNHEY, CDR2 SVGAGI. The CDR3 runs 19 residues. The CDR3 region is CASSYLGQGAKVAKNIQYF. The CDR3 DNA reads as TGTGCCAGCAGTTACCTGGGACAGGGGGCTAAAGTTGCCAAAAACATTCAGTACTTC.

This clone was found many times. This rearrangement joins TRBV29-1 to TRBJ1-1, with TRBD1 matching over 9 bases. V was clipped by 7 bases and J by 6 bases; unmatched bases: 3. The CDR3 is 11 residues long. The germline V gene has CDR1 SQVTM and CDR2 ANQGSEA. The CDR3: CSERQGAEAFF. The DNA for the CDR3 is TGCAGCGAACGACAGGGGGCTGAAGCTTTCTTT.

This clone was recorded many times. The CDR3 here is CASSLRRAGTDTQYF. For the CDR3, the DNA is TGTGCCAGCAGCTTAAGGAGGGCTGGCACAGATACGCAGTATTTT. V gene TRBV11-3 combines with J gene TRBJ2-3; D is perhaps TRBD2 (6 bases). Trimming cost V 2 bases and J 1 base, with 10 bases left between them. Per germline, CDR1 SGHNT and CDR2 YENEEA. CDR3 length: 15 amino acids.

This clone has a count of ten or more. A single base separates this from a much larger clone, so it may be a read error. The rearrangement joins TRBV18 to TRBJ1-1, with TRBD1 matching 7 bases. The CDR3 runs to 14 residues. Germline-derived CDR1 and CDR2 are KGHSH and LQKENI. CDR3 sequence reads: CANSPQGMDTEAFF. CDR3 DNA: TGTGCCAACTCACCACAGGGGATGGACACTGAAGCTTTCTTT.

In its sample, this clone was seen many times. The chain is built from TRBV6-2 or TRBV6-3 and TRBJ1-5; a weak D match, TRBD1 (6 bases). CDR1 and CDR2 from the germline V gene are MNHEY and SVGEGT. V lost 2 bases, J lost 3 bases, and 14 bases lay in between. The CDR3 totals 16 residues. CDR3 nucleotide sequence: TGTGCCAGCAGTTACAATTCAGCAGGGGCCAATCAGCCCCAGCATTTT. Amino acid sequence: CASSYNSAGANQPQHF.

This clone was counted at least ten times. The V call is TRBV7-9, the J call TRBJ1-2; 7 bases line up with TRBD1. V shed 1 base, J shed 5 bases, and the junction held 7 bases outside the gene matches. Germline V gene lookup returns CDR1 SEHNR and CDR2 FQNEAQ (reference sequence). The CDR3 length is 15 residues. CDR3 DNA sequence: TGTGCCAGCAGCTTAGGTCCAGGGACAGCTTATGGCTACACCTTC. Amino acids: CASSLGPGTAYGYTF.

This clone was found many times. The gene calls are TRBV28 and TRBJ2-2; the match to TRBD1 covers 10 bases. Germline values: CDR1 MDHEN, CDR2 SYDVKM. The CDR3 has 17 amino acids. J gave up 1 base and V 1 base, and 3 bases lay outside the gene matches. The CDR3 DNA is TGTGCCAGCAGTTTATCGGGACAGGGGTTGAACACCGGGGAGCTGTTTTTT. Its translation: CASSLSGQGLNTGELFF.

This clone was detected ten times or more. A much larger clone differs from this one at a single base, so this may be a read error. Different DNA sequences within this sample yield the same CDR3. J is TRBJ2-2 and V is TRBV12-3 or TRBV12-4; perhaps D is TRBD1 or TRBD2 (5 bases each). Trimming stripped 10 bases from V and 7 bases from J, with 22 bases between. The CDR3 spans 15 residues. CDR3: CATKGTSGGLGELFF. CDR3 DNA sequence: TGTGCCACCAAAGGGACCAGCGGCGGCCTCGGGGAGCTGTTTTTT.